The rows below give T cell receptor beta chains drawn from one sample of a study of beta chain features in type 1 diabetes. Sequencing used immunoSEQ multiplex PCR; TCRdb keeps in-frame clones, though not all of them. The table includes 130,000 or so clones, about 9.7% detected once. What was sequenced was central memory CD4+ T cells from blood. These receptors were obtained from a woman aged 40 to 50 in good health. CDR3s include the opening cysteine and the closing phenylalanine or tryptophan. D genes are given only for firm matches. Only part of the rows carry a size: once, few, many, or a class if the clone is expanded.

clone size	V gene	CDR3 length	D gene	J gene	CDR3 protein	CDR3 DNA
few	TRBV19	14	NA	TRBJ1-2	CASSPLQGKNGYTF	TGTGCCAGTAGTCCTCTTCAGGGGAAGAATGGCTACACCTTC
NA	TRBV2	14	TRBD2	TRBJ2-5	CASSGVSGNVAQYF	TGTGCCAGCAGTGGTGTTAGCGGGAACGTGGCCCAGTACTTC
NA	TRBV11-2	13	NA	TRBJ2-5	CASSLDPRLSRYF	TGTGCCAGCAGCTTAGATCCCCGACTGTCCCGGTACTTC
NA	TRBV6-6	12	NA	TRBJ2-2	CASSSSGGELFF	TGTGCCAGCAGTTCTAGTGGCGGGGAGCTGTTTTTT
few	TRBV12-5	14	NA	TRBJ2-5	CASGLDLLAKTQYF	TGTGCTAGTGGTCTGGACCTACTAGCCAAGACCCAGTACTTC
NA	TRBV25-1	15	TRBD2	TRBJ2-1	CASSSPSGGADEQFF	TGTGCCAGCAGTAGCCCTAGCGGGGGGGCCGATGAGCAGTTCTTC
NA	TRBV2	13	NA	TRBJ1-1	CASSEQGATEAFF	TGTGCCAGCAGCGAACAGGGCGCCACTGAAGCTTTCTTT
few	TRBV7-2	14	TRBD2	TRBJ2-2	CASTGGGPVGELFF	TGTGCCAGCACCGGGGGGGGGCCCGTCGGGGAGCTGTTTTTT
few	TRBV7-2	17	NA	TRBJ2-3	CASSSGTKPASTDTQYF	TGTGCCAGCAGCTCCGGGACAAAACCCGCTAGCACAGATACGCAGTATTTT
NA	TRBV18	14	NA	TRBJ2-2	CASSPQGNTGELFF	TGTGCCAGCTCCCCCCAGGGGAACACCGGGGAGCTGTTTTTT
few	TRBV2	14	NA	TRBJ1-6	CAITQGLYNSPLHF	TGTGCCATCACCCAGGGCCTCTATAATTCACCCCTCCACTTT
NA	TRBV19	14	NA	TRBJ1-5	CASRGGSLLQPQHF	TGTGCCAGTAGGGGGGGGTCCCTCCTTCAGCCCCAGCATTTT
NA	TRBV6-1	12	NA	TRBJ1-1	CASTPARIEAFF	TGTGCCAGCACCCCCGCGCGGATCGAAGCTTTCTTT